This T cell receptor beta chain was identified during a study of blood T cell repertoires in COVID-19. Libraries were prepared by immunoSEQ multiplex PCR; TCRdb keeps only in-frame clonotypes and omits some of them. The sample includes nearly 110,000 clones, under 95% seen only once; the top ten take approximately 1.2%. The CDR3 is 17 residues long. Per germline, CDR1 MGHRA and CDR2 YSYEKL. Trimming cost V 2 bases and J 3 bases; bases outside gene matches: 10. The specimen was peripheral blood. The chain employs TRBV4-1 and TRBJ2-7; 10 bases agree with TRBD2. The receptor was derived from a woman aged 25 to 39 with acute or convalescent COVID-19. As DNA, the CDR3 is TGCGCCAGCAGCCAATCTACGAGGACTAGCGGAAGCTACGAGCAGTACTTC. It specifies CASSQSTRTSGSYEQYF.